One sample yielded the 2 T cell receptor beta chains listed below, sequenced in a study of neurological immune-mediated disorders. Time point: longitudinal time-point 3. TCRdb re-derived calls from the 5' RACE reads in MiXCR, one entry per CDR3 protein. This table holds roughly 48,000 distinct CDR3 sequences, approximately 12% found once. Input material: PBMCs. The receptor set was obtained from a male donor with HTLV-1-associated myelopathy (HAM/TSP).

The sample holds many counts of this clonotype. The rearrangement joins TRBV5-1 to TRBJ2-1, with 9 bases matching TRBD1. J lost 8 bases, V lost 4 bases, and 7 bases had no gene match. CDR3 length: 14 residues. CDR1 SGHRS and CDR2 YFSETQ come from the germline V gene. CDR3 amino acids: CASSLRDRVHEQFF. CDR3 coding DNA: TGCGCCAGCAGCCTCCGGGACAGGGTCCATGAGCAGTTCTTC. Based on the CDR3 plus reference TRBV5-1 and TRBJ2-1, the full variable domain is KAGVTQTPRYLIKTRGQQVTLSCSPISGHRSVSWYQQTPGQGLQFLFEYFSETQRNKGNFPGRFSGRQFSNSRSEMNVSTLELGDSALYLCASSLRDRVHEQFFGPGTRLTVL.

This clonotype has at least ten counts. The V and J genes are TRBV6-6 and TRBJ1-6; possible D gene TRBD1, 6 bases. This CDR3 comprises 15 residues. Trimming pared 5 bases from V and 10 bases from J, leaving 18 bases between. The germline gives CDR1 MNHNY, CDR2 SVGAGI (reference sequence). This CDR3 reads CASSPRQDPPSPLHF. The DNA of the CDR3 is TGTGCCAGCAGTCCTAGACAGGACCCCCCATCACCCCTCCACTTT.